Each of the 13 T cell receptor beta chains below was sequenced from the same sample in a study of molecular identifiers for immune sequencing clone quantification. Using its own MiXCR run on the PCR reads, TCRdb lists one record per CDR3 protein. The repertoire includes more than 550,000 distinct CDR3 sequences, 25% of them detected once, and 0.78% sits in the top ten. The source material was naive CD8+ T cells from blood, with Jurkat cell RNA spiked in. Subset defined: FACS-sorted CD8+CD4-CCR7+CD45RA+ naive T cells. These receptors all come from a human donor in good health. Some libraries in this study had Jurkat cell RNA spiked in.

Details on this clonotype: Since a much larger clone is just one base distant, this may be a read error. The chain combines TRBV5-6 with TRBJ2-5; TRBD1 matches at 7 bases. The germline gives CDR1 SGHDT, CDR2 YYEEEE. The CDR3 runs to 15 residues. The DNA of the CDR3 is TGTGCCAGCAGTAAAATCCGGGACAGCCAAGAGCCCCAGTACTTC. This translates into CASSKIRDSQEPQYF.

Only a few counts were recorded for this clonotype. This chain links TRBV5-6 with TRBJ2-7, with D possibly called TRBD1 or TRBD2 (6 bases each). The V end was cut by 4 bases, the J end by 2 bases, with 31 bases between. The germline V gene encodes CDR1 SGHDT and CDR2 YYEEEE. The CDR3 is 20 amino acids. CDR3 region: CASSPGRLGGAGATPYEQYF. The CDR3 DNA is TGTGCCAGCAGCCCCGGCCGTCTAGGGGGAGCGGGTGCTACCCCCTACGAGCAGTACTTC.

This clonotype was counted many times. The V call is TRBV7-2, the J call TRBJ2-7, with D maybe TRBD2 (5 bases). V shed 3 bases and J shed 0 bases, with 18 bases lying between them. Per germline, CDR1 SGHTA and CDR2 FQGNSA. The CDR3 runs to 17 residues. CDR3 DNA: TGTGCCAGCAGCTTCGGTGAGGGTAGTCTCAGCTCCTACGAGCAGTACTTC. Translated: CASSFGEGSLSSYEQYF.

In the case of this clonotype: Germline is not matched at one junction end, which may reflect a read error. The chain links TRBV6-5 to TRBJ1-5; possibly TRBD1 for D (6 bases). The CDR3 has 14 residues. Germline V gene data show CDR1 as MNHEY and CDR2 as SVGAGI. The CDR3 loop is CAGSYKGGNQPQHF. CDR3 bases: TGTGCCGGCAGTTACAAGGGGGGCAATCAGCCCCAGCATTTT.

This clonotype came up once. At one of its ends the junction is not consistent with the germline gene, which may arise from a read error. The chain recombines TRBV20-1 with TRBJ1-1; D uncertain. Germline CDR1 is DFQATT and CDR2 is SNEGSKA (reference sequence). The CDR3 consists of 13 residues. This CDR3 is CSASAGANTEALF. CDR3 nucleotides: TGCAGTGCTAGCGCCGGTGCTAACACTGAAGCTCTCTTT.

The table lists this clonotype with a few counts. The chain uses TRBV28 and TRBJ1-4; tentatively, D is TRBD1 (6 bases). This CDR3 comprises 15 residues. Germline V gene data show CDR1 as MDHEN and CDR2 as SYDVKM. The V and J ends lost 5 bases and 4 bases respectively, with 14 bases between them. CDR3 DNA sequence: TGTGCCAGCAGTCCCGGACAGTTTTTTAATGAAAAACTGTTTTTT. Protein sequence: CASSPGQFFNEKLFF.

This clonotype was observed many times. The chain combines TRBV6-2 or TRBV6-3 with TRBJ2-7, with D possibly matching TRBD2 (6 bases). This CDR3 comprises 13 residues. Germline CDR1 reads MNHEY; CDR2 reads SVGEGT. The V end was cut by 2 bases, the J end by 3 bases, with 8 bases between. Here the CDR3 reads CASSYGGIYEQYF. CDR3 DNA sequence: TGTGCCAGCAGTTACGGAGGGATCTACGAGCAGTACTTC.

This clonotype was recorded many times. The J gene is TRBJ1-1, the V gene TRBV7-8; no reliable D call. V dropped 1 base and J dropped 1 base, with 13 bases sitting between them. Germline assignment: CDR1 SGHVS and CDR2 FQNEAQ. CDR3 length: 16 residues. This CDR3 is CASSLVLSETNTEAFF. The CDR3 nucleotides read TGTGCCAGCAGCTTAGTCCTGAGCGAAACGAACACTGAAGCTTTCTTT.

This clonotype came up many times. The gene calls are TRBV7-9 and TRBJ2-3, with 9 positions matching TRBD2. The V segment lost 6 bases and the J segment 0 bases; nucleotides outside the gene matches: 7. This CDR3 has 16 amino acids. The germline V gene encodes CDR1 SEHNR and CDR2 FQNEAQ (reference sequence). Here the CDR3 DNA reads TGTGCCAGCAGTTTAAGGCTAGCGGGGAGCACAGATACGCAGTATTTT. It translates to CASSLRLAGSTDTQYF.

This CDR3 reads CASSQLASGQETQYF. The CDR3 nucleotides read TGTGCCAGCAGTCAACTAGCGAGCGGCCAAGAGACCCAGTACTTC. The chain joins TRBV5-6 to TRBJ2-5; TRBD2 aligns across 7 bases. Germline CDR1 is SGHDT and CDR2 is YYEEEE. V lost 5 bases and J lost 1; bases outside the gene matches: 8. The CDR3 is made up of 15 amino acids.

In DNA, the CDR3 is TGTGCCAGCAGTTTTCAATTTAATTCACCCCTCCACTTT. This codes for CASSFQFNSPLHF. The chain has TRBV27 and TRBJ1-6; D is ambiguous. CDR3 size: 13 residues. Trimming cost V 3 bases and J 6 bases, with 6 bases left between them. Germline V CDR1 and CDR2: MNHEY, SMNVEV (reference sequence).

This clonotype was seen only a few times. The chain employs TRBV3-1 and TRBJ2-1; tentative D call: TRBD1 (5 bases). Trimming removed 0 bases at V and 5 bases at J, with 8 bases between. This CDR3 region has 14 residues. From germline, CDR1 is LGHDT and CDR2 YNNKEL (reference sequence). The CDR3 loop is CASSQDRQNNEQFF. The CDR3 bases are TGTGCCAGCAGCCAAGACAGACAGAACAATGAGCAGTTCTTC.

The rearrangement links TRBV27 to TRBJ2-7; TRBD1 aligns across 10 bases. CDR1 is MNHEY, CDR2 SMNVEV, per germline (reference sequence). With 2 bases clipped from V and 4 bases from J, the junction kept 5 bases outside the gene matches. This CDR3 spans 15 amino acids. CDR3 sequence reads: CASSLKRDRGYEQYF. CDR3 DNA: TGTGCCAGCAGTTTAAAGAGGGACAGGGGATACGAGCAGTACTTC.